This is a list of T cell receptor beta chains from one sample in a study of cytomegalovirus exposure and HLA in healthy donors. TCRdb's copy holds only in-frame clones and misses some; the assay was immunoSEQ multiplex PCR. The sample lists 130,000 to 150,000 clones; roughly three quarters were seen once. The sequenced material came from PBMCs. The receptors come from a woman aged 45-60 years in good health and CMV-seronegative. Both conserved end residues are part of each CDR3. Each record gives: CDR3 protein, CDR3 DNA, clone size, D gene, J gene, V gene. A D gene is named only where the DNA matches it firmly. Part of the rows lack a size; the others show once, few, many or a class for expanded clones.

CASSQPGQGYSGANVLTF | TGCGCCAGCAGCCAACCGGGACAGGGGTACTCTGGGGCCAACGTCCTGACTTTC | . | TRBD1 | TRBJ2-6 | TRBV4-1
CASSQGIAGRTDTQYF | TGCGCCAGCAGCCAGGGCATAGCGGGCCGCACAGATACGCAGTATTTT | . | TRBD2 | TRBJ2-3 | TRBV4-3
CASSQDVQGWEKLFF | TGCGCCAGCAGCCAAGATGTCCAGGGATGGGAAAAACTGTTTTTT | . | . | TRBJ1-4 | TRBV4-3
CASALGASYEQYF | TGTGCCAGCGCCCTGGGGGCCTCCTACGAGCAGTACTTC | once | . | TRBJ2-7 | TRBV11-3
CASSLGQNQPQHF | TGTGCTAGCAGCTTAGGGCAGAATCAGCCCCAGCATTTT | once | . | TRBJ1-5 | TRBV7-7
CASSQTRVSTDTQYF | TGTGCTAGCAGCCAAACCAGGGTGAGCACAGATACGCAGTATTTT | . | . | TRBJ2-3 | TRBV7-7
CASTYDRESQPQHF | TGCGCCAGCACCTACGACAGGGAAAGTCAGCCCCAGCATTTT | . | TRBD1 | TRBJ1-5 | TRBV23-1
CSVEDGQGADIQYF | TGCAGCGTTGAAGATGGACAGGGGGCTGACATTCAGTACTTC | . | TRBD1 | TRBJ2-4 | TRBV29-1
CASSLNGGSSKDTQYF | TGTGCCAGCAGCCTTAATGGGGGCTCCTCGAAGGATACGCAGTATTTT | . | . | TRBJ2-3 | TRBV7-2
CASSLAAGRGTSGYGYTF | TGTGCCAGCAGCTTAGCAGCAGGGAGGGGGACTTCGGGCTATGGCTACACCTTC | few | . | TRBJ1-2 | TRBV7-9
CASSPGQGAGYTF | TGTGCCAGCAGCCCTGGACAGGGAGCTGGCTACACCTTC | . | TRBD1 | TRBJ1-2 | TRBV14
CASSLGGYTSTDTQYF | TGTGCCAGCAGCTTAGGCGGTTACACTAGCACAGATACGCAGTATTTT | . | . | TRBJ2-3 | TRBV11-3
CASSLFDLGETQYF | TGTGCCAGCAGCTTATTCGACTTGGGAGAGACCCAGTACTTC | . | . | TRBJ2-5 | TRBV7-9
CASSVAGSRGDTEAFF | TGTGCCAGCAGCGTAGCTGGCAGTCGAGGAGACACTGAAGCTTTCTTT | . | . | TRBJ1-1 | TRBV9
CASSVSGGAVGELFF | TGTGCCAGCAGCGTGAGCGGGGGGGCCGTCGGGGAGCTGTTTTTT | . | TRBD2 | TRBJ2-2 | TRBV9
CASSYGAGGPTDTQYF | TGTGCCAGCAGTTACGGGGCAGGGGGTCCGACAGATACGCAGTATTTT | . | TRBD1 | TRBJ2-3 | TRBV6-5
CASSLQGDGRYGYTF | TGTGCCAGCAGCCTTCAGGGGGATGGAAGATATGGCTACACCTTC | . | TRBD1 | TRBJ1-2 | TRBV7-8
CASSLGAGQPQHF | TGTGCCAGCAGCTTAGGTGCCGGGCAGCCCCAGCATTTT | . | . | TRBJ1-5 | TRBV7-8
CASIGRVLTGELFF | TGTGCCAGCATAGGGAGGGTGTTAACCGGGGAGCTGTTTTTT | . | TRBD2 | TRBJ2-2 | TRBV28
CASSDRVSPLHF | TGTGCCAGCAGTGACAGGGTTTCACCCCTCCACTTT | once | . | TRBJ1-6 | TRBV2
CSVEIVGAARYEQFF | TGCAGCGTTGAAATTGTGGGGGCCGCACGATATGAGCAGTTCTTC | once | . | TRBJ2-1 | TRBV29-1
CATHGGAANTGELFF | TGTGCCACCCACGGGGGGGCGGCGAACACCGGGGAGCTGTTTTTT | . | TRBD2 | TRBJ2-2 | TRBV9
CASRGWTGGKESSYEQYF | TGTGCCAGCAGGGGATGGACAGGGGGCAAAGAGTCATCCTACGAGCAGTACTTC | . | TRBD1 | TRBJ2-7 | TRBV28
CAISPLGNTEAFF | TGTGCCATCAGTCCGTTGGGCAACACTGAAGCTTTCTTT | . | . | TRBJ1-1 | TRBV10-3
CASRDSSGTYEQYF | TGTGCCAGCAGGGATTCGTCGGGAACCTACGAGCAGTACTTC | . | . | TRBJ2-7 | TRBV25-1
CASSLRGYSNQPQHF | TGTGCCAGCAGTTTGCGGGGGTATAGCAATCAGCCCCAGCATTTT | . | . | TRBJ1-5 | TRBV27
CASSIGGTYEQYF | TGTGCCAGTAGTATAGGCGGAACCTACGAGCAGTACTTC | . | . | TRBJ2-7 | TRBV19
CASSATLSYGETQYF | TGTGCCAGCAGCGCCACTTTATCCTACGGAGAGACCCAGTACTTC | few | . | TRBJ2-5 | TRBV9
CASSLRAGGYEQYF | TGTGCCAGCAGCTTACGAGCGGGGGGCTACGAGCAGTACTTC | . | TRBD2 | TRBJ2-7 | TRBV7-8
CASSSPGLGLVEQYF | TGTGCCAGCAGTTCGCCCGGACTAGGGTTGGTGGAGCAGTACTTC | . | TRBD2 | TRBJ2-7 | TRBV28
CASSFSGVGETQYF | TGTGCCAGCAGTTTCAGCGGGGTCGGAGAGACCCAGTACTTC | . | TRBD2 | TRBJ2-5 | TRBV28
CASSQLRGGPRGGYTF | TGCGCCAGCAGCCAATTGAGGGGGGGACCCCGGGGTGGCTACACCTTC | . | . | TRBJ1-2 | TRBV4-1
CASSLEGQRGNTIYF | TGTGCCAGCAGCTTGGAGGGGCAGCGCGGAAACACCATATATTTT | . | . | TRBJ1-3 | TRBV5-4
CSAISNYGYTF | TGCAGTGCCATTTCTAACTATGGCTACACCTTC | . | . | TRBJ1-2 | TRBV20-1
CASVSQGATNYGYTF | TGTGCCAGCGTGTCACAGGGGGCAACGAACTATGGCTACACCTTC | . | TRBD1 | TRBJ1-2 | TRBV6-1
CASSKTGRGTGELFF | TGTGCCAGCAGTAAAACGGGGCGGGGTACCGGGGAGCTGTTTTTT | . | . | TRBJ2-2 | TRBV6-1
CASSPGDSGTGSYYGYTF | TGCGCCAGCAGTCCCGGTGACTCCGGGACAGGGAGTTACTATGGCTACACCTTC | . | TRBD1 | TRBJ1-2 | TRBV4-3
CASSLTVNTEAFF | TGTGCCAGCAGCTTGACTGTGAACACTGAAGCTTTCTTT | few | . | TRBJ1-1 | TRBV7-2
CASEKDRVMNAEAFF | TGTGCCAGCGAGAAGGACAGGGTTATGAACGCTGAAGCTTTCTTT | . | TRBD1 | TRBJ1-1 | TRBV6-1
CASSYGTGAYEQYF | TGTGCCAGCAGCTACGGGACGGGAGCCTACGAGCAGTACTTC | . | . | TRBJ2-7 | TRBV6-5
CASRKGTGDYNEQFF | TGTGCCAGCAGAAAAGGGACAGGAGACTACAATGAGCAGTTCTTC | once | TRBD1 | TRBJ2-1 | TRBV6-4
CASSVAGTQAIYGYTF | TGTGCCAGCAGCGTAGCTGGGACTCAGGCTATCTATGGCTACACCTTC | once | . | TRBJ1-2 | TRBV9
CASRTGTGRSVAFF | TGTGCCAGCAGAACCGGGACAGGGAGGTCCGTAGCTTTCTTT | . | TRBD1 | TRBJ1-1 | TRBV2
CASSDTADTDTQYF | TGCGCCAGCAGCGATACAGCCGACACAGATACGCAGTATTTT | . | . | TRBJ2-3 | TRBV4-1
CASSDRDQSTEAFF | TGTGCCAGCAGTGACAGGGATCAGAGTACTGAAGCTTTCTTT | once | . | TRBJ1-1 | TRBV2
CASSSGGASYEQYF | TGTGCCAGTAGTTCTGGGGGGGCCTCCTACGAGCAGTACTTC | . | . | TRBJ2-7 | TRBV19
CASSLRQAQHF | TGTGCCAGCAGTTTACGACAGGCCCAGCATTTT | . | . | TRBJ1-5 | TRBV6-6
CASRLTTLDISQETQYF | TGCGCCAGCAGACTAACGACCTTGGACATTTCCCAAGAGACCCAGTACTTC | once | . | TRBJ2-5 | TRBV4-1
CASSVAANYGYTF | TGTGCCAGCAGCGTGGCAGCTAACTATGGCTACACCTTC | . | . | TRBJ1-2 | TRBV9
CASSVKAKGAYEQYF | TGTGCCAGCAGCGTAAAGGCAAAGGGGGCCTACGAGCAGTACTTC | . | . | TRBJ2-7 | TRBV9
CAWSQGSGYGYTF | TGTGCCTGGAGTCAGGGAAGTGGGTATGGCTACACCTTC | . | . | TRBJ1-2 | TRBV30
CASSSLAGVETQYF | TGTGCCAGCAGCTCTCTAGCGGGGGTGGAGACCCAGTACTTC | . | TRBD2 | TRBJ2-5 | TRBV5-6
CASSFQGPTETQYF | TGTGCCAGCAGTTTCCAGGGGCCAACAGAGACCCAGTACTTC | . | . | TRBJ2-5 | TRBV28
CASSLDNNEQFF | TGTGCCAGCAGCTTAGACAACAATGAGCAGTTCTTC | . | . | TRBJ2-1 | TRBV7-3
CASARDSDQPQHF | TGTGCCAGCGCCCGGGACAGCGATCAGCCCCAGCATTTT | once | TRBD1 | TRBJ1-5 | TRBV2
CASRDRVGREDTQYF | TGTGCCAGCAGAGACAGGGTTGGGAGAGAAGATACGCAGTATTTT | once | TRBD1 | TRBJ2-3 | TRBV11-2
CASSPALVEEKLFF | TGTGCCAGCAGTCCCGCGTTAGTGGAGGAAAAACTGTTTTTT | . | . | TRBJ1-4 | TRBV28